The 22 T cell receptor beta chains listed next were all sequenced from one sample in a study of CD8 T cells in Susac syndrome. RNA in amounts of roughly 0.5 to 1 ug was reverse transcribed with random hexamers. TCRdb recomputed calls from the immunoSEQ multiplex PCR reads with MiXCR, one row per CDR3 protein. Here the sample spans about 180,000 distinct CDR3 sequences, approximately 94% being singletons. The sequencing input was CD4+ T cells from PBMCs. Receptors originate from a human donor with Susac syndrome.

The chain recombines TRBV9 with TRBJ2-5; no clear D. There are 14 residues in the CDR3. Germline loops: CDR1 SGDLS, CDR2 YYNGEE. V lost 0 bases and J lost 3, with 9 bases in between. Here the CDR3 reads CASSVGLFEETQYF. The CDR3 DNA sequence: TGTGCCAGCAGCGTAGGTCTATTCGAAGAGACCCAGTACTTC.

The chain uses TRBV27 and TRBJ2-7; tentatively, D is TRBD1 (6 bases). Germline CDR1 and CDR2: MNHEY and SMNVEV (reference sequence). The CDR3 covers 14 residues. The germline V and J ends were trimmed by 2 bases and 2 bases, with 10 bases remaining between them. As DNA, the CDR3 is TGTGCCAGCAGTTTAGAGCCAGGGGCCTACGAGCAGTACTTC. As protein: CASSLEPGAYEQYF.

The chain uses TRBV29-1 and TRBJ2-3; perhaps TRBD1 as D (5 bases). V was shortened by 5 bases and J by 11 bases, with 14 bases between the two germline ends. Germline CDR1 reads SQVTM; CDR2 reads ANQGSEA. There are 11 residues in the CDR3. CDR3 DNA: TGCAGCGTTCTTGTTGCTCAGGGGCAGTATTTT. As protein: CSVLVAQGQYF.

V gene TRBV7-2 combines with J gene TRBJ1-4; no clear D. The V end was cut by 5 bases, the J end by 12 bases, with 16 bases between. Germline-derived CDR1 and CDR2 are SGHTA and FQGNSA. The CDR3 spans 13 residues. The CDR3 coding sequence is TGTGCCAGCAGCAAACGTCCGGATTTGGAACTGTTTTTT. This codes for CASSKRPDLELFF.

The rearrangement uses TRBV7-2 and TRBJ2-5; 9 positions agree with TRBD2. CDR1 and CDR2 (germline): SGHTA, FQGNSA. This CDR3 spans 16 amino acids. J lost 1 base, V lost 5 bases, and 8 bases had no gene match. CDR3 amino acids: CASSPRGSGGQETQYF. CDR3 nucleotide sequence: TGTGCCAGCAGCCCTCGGGGTAGCGGGGGCCAAGAGACCCAGTACTTC.

The chain combines TRBV29-1 with TRBJ1-3; the D is unclear. This CDR3 region has 12 residues. Germline CDR1 reads SQVTM; CDR2 reads ANQGSEA. The V end was cut by 7 bases, the J end by 4 bases, with 11 bases between. CDR3 bases: TGCAGCGGAAAATCAAACGGAAACACCATATATTTT. It yields the protein CSGKSNGNTIYF.

The rearrangement links TRBV20-1 to TRBJ2-3; a possible D gene is TRBD2 (5 bases). The CDR3 is 11 amino acids. Per germline, CDR1 DFQATT and CDR2 SNEGSKA (reference sequence). Trimming took off 6 bases at V and 10 bases at J, with 14 bases between the two ends. CDR3 loop: CSATDGGSQYF. The CDR3 DNA sequence: TGCAGTGCGACGGACGGAGGTTCGCAGTATTTT.

The genes are TRBV4-2 and TRBJ1-5; D unresolved. The CDR3 contains 15 residues. CDR1 is LGHNA, CDR2 YNFKEQ, per germline. Trimming removed 4 bases from V and 7 bases from J, with 17 bases in between. CDR3: CASSPGLGVGQPQHF. The CDR3 DNA reads TGTGCCAGCAGCCCCGGGCTTGGGGTCGGACAGCCCCAGCATTTT.

This chain joins TRBV30 and TRBJ2-3; D is possibly TRBD1 (6 bases). Germline CDR1 GTSNPN, CDR2 SVGIG (reference sequence). The length of the CDR3 is 14 residues. V was pared by 2 bases and J by 5 bases, with 14 bases between. The chain's CDR3 is CAWSPWGRGDTQYF. The CDR3 DNA reads as TGTGCCTGGAGTCCCTGGGGGCGAGGAGATACGCAGTATTTT.

J is TRBJ2-2 and V is TRBV29-1; 9 bases agree with TRBD2. CDR1 and CDR2 (germline): SQVTM, ANQGSEA. CDR3 length equals 16 residues. Unmatched junction bases numbered 8, after V lost 4 bases and J lost 2 bases. The CDR3 loop reads CSVVPAGGLNTGELFF. CDR3 DNA: TGCAGCGTTGTCCCAGCGGGGGGTCTCAACACCGGGGAGCTGTTTTTT.

J is TRBJ1-5 and V is TRBV27; D may be TRBD1 (5 bases). The germline CDR1 and CDR2 sequences are MNHEY and SMNVEV (reference sequence). The CDR3 is 16 residues long. The V end lost 5 bases, the J end lost 6 bases, and 20 bases lay between the germline ends. The CDR3 reads CASSLRGTARGQPQHF. Written as DNA, the CDR3 is TGTGCCAGCAGTCTCAGAGGGACCGCGAGGGGTCAGCCCCAGCATTTT.

V gene TRBV15 combines with J gene TRBJ2-5; D not certain. Trimming took off 1 base at V and 4 bases at J, with 1 base between the two ends. The germline V gene encodes CDR1 LNHNV and CDR2 YYDKDF (reference sequence). This CDR3 comprises 11 residues. CDR3 sequence: CATSRGETQYF. In DNA, the CDR3 is TGTGCCACCAGCAGAGGAGAGACCCAGTACTTC.

V gene TRBV7-9 combines with J gene TRBJ1-1; no reliable D call. The germline V gene has CDR1 SEHNR and CDR2 FQNEAQ (reference sequence). This CDR3 has 12 amino acids. Trimming cost V 1 base and J 7 bases, with 7 bases left between them. The CDR3 loop is CASSLVYSEAFF. DNA of the CDR3: TGTGCCAGCAGCTTAGTTTACAGTGAAGCTTTCTTT.

V gene TRBV14 combines with J gene TRBJ1-2; TRBD1 agrees at 7 bases. The CDR3 totals 15 residues. Trimming took 6 bases from V and 5 from J; bases not matched to a gene: 12. Germline V CDR1 and CDR2: SGHDN, FVKESK. CDR3 sequence reads: CASRNRGGGKYGYTF. CDR3 nucleotide sequence: TGTGCCAGCAGAAATCGAGGGGGCGGAAAATATGGCTACACCTTC.

The chain joins TRBV12-3 or TRBV12-4 to TRBJ1-2, with D tentatively TRBD1 (5 bases). V lost 5 bases, J lost 3 bases, and 10 bases lay in between. CDR3 size: 13 residues. The DNA of the CDR3 is TGTGCCAGCAGTCGGACAACCCACTATGGCTACACCTTC. It encodes CASSRTTHYGYTF.

The chain employs TRBV18 and TRBJ2-1; 7 bases align to TRBD1. The trim removed 2 bases at V and 5 bases at J, leaving 9 bases unmatched. Germline CDR1 KGHSH, CDR2 LQKENI. This CDR3 region has 16 residues. The CDR3 DNA reads as TGTGCCAGCTCACCATCTCTGAAGGGGGCGGACAATGAGCAGTTCTTC. Its translation is CASSPSLKGADNEQFF.

V is TRBV3-1 and J is TRBJ1-1; D perhaps matches TRBD1 (5 bases). Trimming left V 2 bases short and J 4 bases short, with 23 bases between. This CDR3 contains 18 residues. Germline V gives CDR1 LGHDT, CDR2 YNNKEL (reference sequence). DNA for the CDR3: TGTGCCAGCAGCCAAAGGGTAAGGGGATTGAGAGGAGGCACTGAAGCTTTCTTT. Protein sequence: CASSQRVRGLRGGTEAFF. Full variable domain (remainder filled in from reference TRBV3-1 and TRBJ1-1): DTAVSQTPKYLVTQMGNDKSIKCEQNLGHDTMYWYKQDSKKFLKIMFSYNNKELIINETVPNRFSPKSPDKAHLNLHINSLELGDSAVYFCASSQRVRGLRGGTEAFFGQGTRLTVV.

This sequence joins TRBV29-1 and TRBJ2-1; D is ambiguous. V lost 1 base, J lost 12 bases, and 19 bases lay in between. Looked up from germline, CDR1 is SQVTM and CDR2 is ANQGSEA. The CDR3 has 14 amino acids. For the CDR3, the DNA is TGCAGCGTTGAAGGAGCGCCGGCTCTGGCCCGGCAGTTCTTC. Its translation: CSVEGAPALARQFF.

The V call is TRBV6-5, the J call TRBJ2-1, with D perhaps matching TRBD1 (6 bases). Between the trimmed V and J ends, which lost 7 bases and 7 bases, there was a span of 14 bases. Germline CDR1 and CDR2: MNHEY and SVGAGI. There are 13 residues in the CDR3. The CDR3 DNA follows: TGTGCCAGCACCGCCTGGACAGCAAATGAGCAGTTCTTC. Its translation is CASTAWTANEQFF.

The V and J genes are TRBV29-1 and TRBJ2-7; 7 bases are a match to TRBD1. Germline V gives CDR1 SQVTM, CDR2 ANQGSEA. The CDR3 covers 11 residues. The CDR3 sequence is CSVRQGHEQYF. The CDR3 DNA is TGCAGTGTCCGACAGGGCCACGAGCAGTACTTC.

The J gene is TRBJ1-6, the V gene TRBV5-4; 9 bases align to TRBD1. There are 15 residues in the CDR3. Germline assignment: CDR1 SGHNT and CDR2 YYREEE (reference sequence). Trimming at V came to 4 bases and at J to 5 bases, leaving 4 bases not matched to a gene. The DNA for the CDR3 is TGTGCCAGCAGCGACGGGACAGGGCATAATTCACCCCTCCACTTT. This sequence encodes CASSDGTGHNSPLHF. Drawing the rest from reference TRBV5-4 and TRBJ1-6, the complete variable domain is ETGVTQSPTHLIKTRGQQVTLRCSSQSGHNTVSWYQQALGQGPQFIFQYYREEENGRGNFPPRFSGLQFPNYSSELNVNALELDDSALYLCASSDGTGHNSPLHFGNGTRLTVT.

The chain joins TRBV12-3 or TRBV12-4 to TRBJ2-7, with D perhaps TRBD1 (6 bases). The V gene lost 1 base and the J gene lost 3 bases, with 10 bases spanning the gap. CDR3 length: 14 amino acids. Here the CDR3 DNA reads TGTGCCAGCAGTTTAGTTGACAGGTACTACGAGCAGTACTTC. Protein sequence: CASSLVDRYYEQYF.